This TCR beta chain was captured by sequencing in a study of CD8 T cells in ankylosing spondylitis. General study results and limits: The authors found the disease-linked clones to be CD8+ and relatively rare in peripheral blood. Disease-linked clones reportedly showed significant enrichment in matched ankylosing spondylitis synovial fluid.

Quantitative molecular-barcoded 5'-RACE generated the TCR beta libraries. TCRdb re-called the 5' RACE reads through MiXCR, storing one row per CDR3 protein. Here the sample spans 350,000 to 400,000 distinct CDR3 sequences, 20% to 25% being singletons. V lost 2 bases and J lost 4, with 10 bases in between. The germline CDR1 and CDR2 sequences are MNHEY and SVGAGI. The CDR3 covers 14 residues. This clonotype appeared a few times. Its antigen is undetermined. The clonotype was recovered from a male donor with ankylosing spondylitis or in good health (not recorded which). This chain joins TRBV6-5 and TRBJ2-3; D is ambiguous. Sequenced material: blood, either unsorted or a sorted T cell fraction (not recorded which). The CDR3: CASSYVAASDTQYF. The CDR3, as DNA: TGTGCCAGCAGTTACGTGGCCGCCTCAGATACGCAGTATTTT.